This TCR beta chain was identified in a study of cytomegalovirus exposure and HLA in healthy donors (dated by TCRdb to about 2017). Looking at the study overall: An earlier analysis of fewer than 750 of the donors reported 276 Gb of sequence data and 95 million to 140 million unique TCR beta sequences obtained from around 190 million T cells. The genetic ancestry cluster associated with self-reported Caucasian donors included about 84% of the roughly 400 genotyped donors. Among under 450 genotyped donors of the cohort, an average of roughly 240,000 unique TCR beta nucleotide sequences were sequenced per donor, roughly a sixth of them non-productive. A later genetic analysis took genome-wide SNP genotypes for about 55% of the 666 donors and used that subset as a discovery cohort. The aim of the study was to test whether cataloging public T cell receptors could identify signatures of past pathogen exposure. HLA typing covered class I and class II loci at four-digit resolution. An earlier analysis of several hundred of the donors applied high-throughput TCR beta sequencing to assess whether each TCR beta V gene segment acted as functional or pseudogenic. In a later analysis, previously published TCR beta repertoires from more than 500 donors were re-analyzed and high-resolution HLA genotyping was added so that TCR occurrence patterns could be studied. Roughly 290 gigabases of sequencing data and approximately 91 million unique TCR sequences made up an early release that covered roughly 670 HLA-typed donors. Rather than using new phenotypic data, the later analysis identified candidate immune exposures from TCR beta sequences and from how often those sequences occurred across donors. Roughly 5 DR-DQ haplotypes were treated as single units for association and clustering because of strong linkage in the cohort. All discovery cohort repertoires had been generated using a single sequencing platform. Donor age, sex, ethnicity and CMV serostatus were compiled together with the repertoire data. Using immunosequencing, the study profiled T cell repertoires from 500 to 800 subjects and related those repertoires to cytomegalovirus serostatus. To predict cytomegalovirus infection status, the study combined high-throughput TCR immunosequencing, statistical association of individual TCRs with disease status, and machine learning. The number of donors typed differed by locus, with 629-630 for A, B, C, DRB1 and DQB1, 522 for DQA1, 600 to 610 for DPA1, and around 450 for DPB1. In addition to the first cohort of 666 subjects, a separate validation cohort of 120 different subjects was used. Findings and caveats that apply to the study as a whole: Some IMGT-functional V segments, including TRBV6-2 and TRBV6-3, could not be told apart with the 87-base-pair reads, so those segments were excluded. A cluster of highly shared sequence variants was judged likely to represent a technical artifact of the sequencing pipeline. The study gave a list of 150 to 200 TCR beta chains associated with cytomegalovirus. In a later genetic analysis, a missense DCLRE1C variant was associated with V-gene and J-gene trimming of TCR beta chains, and the association was replicated in an independent cohort. A further reported finding was that TCR beta sequences accurately predicted the HLA-A and HLA-B alleles for most subjects in the first cohort. According to a later analysis, most CMV-associated TCR beta chains appeared to be HLA-restricted, and the HLA associations seemed to be driven largely by CMV exposure. For the cohort, immune exposure information was limited to CMV serostatus. Cytomegalovirus status was reported to be diagnosed by the classifier with high specificity and sensitivity in both the original and validation cohorts. In a later analysis, the rate of TCR association differed among HLA loci, with DRB1 alleles having the most associated TCRs and HLA-C alleles having the fewest. Because some donors lacked HLA typing at each locus, the association tests relied only on the typed subset. Compared with the roughly 700-donor mean, donors in an Asian-associated ancestry cluster had fewer N-insertions in productive TCRs, according to a later genetic analysis. The authors suggested that the approach could potentially be extended to other disease states and immunological phenotypes. The earlier analysis of 587 of the donors excluded 15 to 20 rarely observed V segments, including chromosome 9 orphons, because counts were too low. In a later analysis, HLA-associated TCR beta chains showed more clonal expansion and lower generation probabilities than non-associated chains that were equally common. A few of the identified cytomegalovirus-associated TCR beta chains were confirmed in vitro to be specific for cytomegalovirus antigens. Correlated functional status among segregating V segments might reflect linkage disequilibrium, but an unknown experimental factor could not be ruled out. The cohort was sequenced for TCR beta chains only, and without alpha or paired-chain data the features that could be detected were limited. When HLA alleles, especially DR and DQ, strongly co-occurred, attributing TCR associations to individual alleles was difficult. At a false discovery rate of 0.05, a later analysis linked 15,000 to 20,000 TCR beta sequences to specific HLA alleles. Presence/absence analyses assumed roughly uniform sequencing depth across donors, an assumption that may not hold. In a later analysis, several top co-occurrence clusters were reported to appear linked to parvovirus B19, influenza, CMV and Epstein-Barr virus. Broadly in line with IMGT annotations, most TCR beta V segments showed up in productive rearrangements about 90% or about 30% of the time in an earlier analysis of around 550 of the donors. Most TCR sequences were seen in very few donors, while some public TCRs were found in many individuals.

Including cysteine and phenylalanine, the CDR3 has 12 amino acids. The read is trimmed to its CDR3 DNA, 36 bases read in frame from base 1. Trimmed from V: 4 bases; trimmed from J: 8 bases; junction bases lacking a gene match: 2. The germline V gene provides CDR1 LGHNA and CDR2 YSLEER. Turning to this clone: The antigen it binds to is not known. Nothing much larger sits one base from this clone, and base qualities are not available.

Library prep was done by the immunoSEQ multiplex PCR assay. For the multiplex PCR, a mixture combining 60 forward primers for TCR Vbeta segments and 13 reverse primers for TCR Jbeta segments was used. A multiplex PCR assay on genomic DNA amplified the CDR3 region of rearranged TCR beta genes. On the Illumina HiSeq System, the amplified TCR beta libraries were sequenced as 87-base-pair reads. Per the source publication's procedure: A later analysis tallied around 80 million unique TCR beta chains across the roughly 610 repertoires, and around 9.9 million of those chains were shared by two or more donors. A nearest-neighbor algorithm error-corrected the raw reads and collapsed the reads into unique sequences, merging closely related sequences to remove PCR and sequencing errors. V, D and J gene segments were assigned by aligning CDR3 sequences to IMGT reference sequences. Each retained sequence needed at least a six-nucleotide match to both a V gene segment and a J gene segment. Rearrangements were called productive when the CDR3 lacked stop codons and stayed in frame with V and J; all others were non-productive. CDR3 was defined by IMGT convention, running from the second conserved V-encoded cysteine to the conserved J-encoded phenylalanine. The earlier analysis of roughly 590 of the donors excluded any sequence lacking an unambiguous match to a single V gene segment. In an earlier analysis of several hundred of the donors, V segments were called functional above 56.7% productive rearrangements and were called segregating when the between-donor standard deviation exceeded 5%. To diagnose cytomegalovirus status from the catalog of TCR beta chain sequences, a statistical classification framework was built. A later analysis assigned V and J genes by comparing TCR nucleotide sequences with IMGT/GENE-DB human TR gene sequences. The TCRdist pipeline was used in a later analysis to assign CDR3 sequences and most-parsimonious VDJ recombination scenarios. A later analysis defined each TCR beta chain by its CDR3 amino acid sequence plus V-gene family, and excluded reads lacking a unique V-gene family. In a later analysis, fewer than 650 highly shared, low-generation-probability nucleotide sequences were removed to address suspected cross-contamination and a sequencing artifact. In a later analysis, a clonal expansion index was calculated for each public chain from normalized within-repertoire ranks of inferred template counts. Generation probabilities in a later analysis came from a VDJ recombination model fitted to out-of-frame rearrangements, and those results were checked against IGoR. A later analysis scored TCR-TCR, TCR-HLA and TCR-CMV co-occurrence with hypergeometric tests, applying a repertoire-size bias correction to TCR pairs. In a later analysis, false discovery rates were estimated by permuting HLA or CMV assignments 20 times. A later analysis grouped co-occurring TCRs with DBSCAN, adding TCRdist sequence similarity when clustering within HLA-allele-positive subsets. Co-occurrence clustering excluded repertoires with fewer than 30,000 or more than 120,000 public chains, plus five with anomalous nucleotide sharing. TCRdb provides this immuneACCESS table in a form limited to in-frame rearrangements. Some clones are lacking; in checked studies, under half of them reflect an unresolved V gene, and why the rest are absent is not known. The V and J calls and clone size come from that table; D and trimming were worked out from the DNA. The sample table shows some 190,000 clones, and 70% to 85% are seen once. 1.4% of the sample is taken by the ten largest.

The cohort comprised under 700 healthy bone marrow donors. Cohort members were all nominally healthy when sampled, although unrecorded immune exposures were likely present. The donor was CMV seronegative and belonged to the group of around 350 seronegative cohort members. Every donor gave a peripheral blood sample, and the peripheral blood mononuclear cells from that sample were used for TCR beta sequencing. The Qiagen DNeasy Blood Extraction Kit was used to extract genomic DNA from the blood cell samples. The chain is encoded by TRBV4-3 joined to TRBJ1-2; TRBD1 agrees with 9 junctional bases. The sequencing sample was made of PBMCs. The TCR sequence derives from a man between 18 and 35 years old in good health and CMV-seronegative. The CDR3 corresponds to CASSLGQGGYTF. The DNA is TGCGCCAGCAGCCTAGGACAGGGGGGCTACACCTTC.